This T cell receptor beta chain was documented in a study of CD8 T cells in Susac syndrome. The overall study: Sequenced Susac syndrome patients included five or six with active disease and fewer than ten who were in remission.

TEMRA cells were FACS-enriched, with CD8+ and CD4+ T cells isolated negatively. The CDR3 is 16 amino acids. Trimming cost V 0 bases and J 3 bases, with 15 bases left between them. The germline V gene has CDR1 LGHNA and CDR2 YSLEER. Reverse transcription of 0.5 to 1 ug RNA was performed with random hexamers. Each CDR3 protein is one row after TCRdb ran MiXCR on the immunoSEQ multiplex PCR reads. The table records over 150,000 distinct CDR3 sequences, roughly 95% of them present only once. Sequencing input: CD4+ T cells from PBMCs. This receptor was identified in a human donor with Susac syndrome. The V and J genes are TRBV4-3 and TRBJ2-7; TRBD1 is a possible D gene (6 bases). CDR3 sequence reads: CASSQDSNREYYEQYV. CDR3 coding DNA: TGCGCCAGCAGCCAAGATTCAAACAGGGAGTACTACGAGCAGTACGTC.